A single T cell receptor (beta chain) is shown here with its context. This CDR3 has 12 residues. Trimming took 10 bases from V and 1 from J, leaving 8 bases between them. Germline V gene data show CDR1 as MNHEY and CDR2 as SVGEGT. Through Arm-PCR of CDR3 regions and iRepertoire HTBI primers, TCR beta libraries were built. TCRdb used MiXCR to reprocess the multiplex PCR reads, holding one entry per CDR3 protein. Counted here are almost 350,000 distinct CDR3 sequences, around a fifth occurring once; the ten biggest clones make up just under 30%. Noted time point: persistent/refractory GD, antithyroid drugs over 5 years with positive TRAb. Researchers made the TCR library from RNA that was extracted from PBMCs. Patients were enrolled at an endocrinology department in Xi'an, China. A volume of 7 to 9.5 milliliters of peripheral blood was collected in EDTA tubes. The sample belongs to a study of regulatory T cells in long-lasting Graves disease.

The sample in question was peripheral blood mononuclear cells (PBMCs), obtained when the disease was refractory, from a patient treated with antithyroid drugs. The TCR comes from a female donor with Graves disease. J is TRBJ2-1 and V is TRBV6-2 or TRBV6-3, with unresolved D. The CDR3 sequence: CAIRTSYNEQFF. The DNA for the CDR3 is TGTGCCATTCGAACATCCTACAATGAGCAGTTCTTC.